These 7 T cell receptor beta chains share one sample of origin, sequenced in a study of blood T cell repertoires in COVID-19. Method: immunoSEQ multiplex PCR; TCRdb's copy keeps in-frame clones and lacks some. Of about 340,000 clones in the sample, 87% were seen once. The sequencing sample was made of peripheral blood. The receptor source for this set is a woman in her forties or fifties with COVID-19, enrolled during active disease.

This chain joins TRBV29-1 and TRBJ2-2; D is ambiguous. V was shortened by 2 bases and J by 1 base, with 5 bases between the two germline ends. The CDR3 spans 13 residues. From germline, CDR1 is SQVTM and CDR2 ANQGSEA. CDR3 DNA sequence: TGCAGCGTTGAAAAACTGAACACCGGGGAGCTGTTTTTT. Encoded protein: CSVEKLNTGELFF.

This chain links TRBV12-5 with TRBJ1-1, with TRBD1 matching 9 bases. V trimming: 4 bases; J trimming: 4 bases; junction bases outside the gene matches: 16. Germline values: CDR1 LGHNT, CDR2 FRNRAP. The CDR3 runs 18 residues. CDR3 nucleotides: TGTGCTAGTGGTTGGACGAACCGGGACAGGGCATACCCCACTGAAGCTTTCTTT. Residues: CASGWTNRDRAYPTEAFF.

This clone has only a few counts. This chain joins TRBV24-1 and TRBJ1-1; D gene uncertain. Per the germline V gene, CDR1 is KGHDR and CDR2 is SFDVKD. V shed 7 bases and J shed 0 bases, with 14 bases lying between them. The CDR3 sequence is 15 residues long. The chain's CDR3 is CATSSGGAVNTEAFF. The DNA for the CDR3 is TGTGCCACCAGCTCAGGAGGCGCGGTGAACACTGAAGCTTTCTTT.

This clone showed up just a few times. V gene TRBV2 combines with J gene TRBJ1-5; 8 nucleotides match TRBD1. This CDR3 is 15 amino acids long. Germline CDR1 reads SNHLY; CDR2 reads FYNNEI. V shed 7 bases and J 5 bases; nucleotides not matched to a gene: 10. The CDR3 region has the DNA TGTGCCAGCACAGGGGGCTTTGCCGGATATCAGCCCCAGCATTTT. Translation: CASTGGFAGYQPQHF.

The J gene is TRBJ1-1, the V gene TRBV5-1; D gene unclear. The germline CDR1 and CDR2 sequences are SGHRS and YFSETQ. The CDR3 is made up of 15 amino acids. Trimming shortened V by 4 bases and J by 0 bases, and 13 bases separated the two germline ends. CDR3 loop: CASSERAGMNTEAFF. The CDR3 bases are TGCGCCAGCAGCGAGAGGGCGGGGATGAACACTGAAGCTTTCTTT.

This chain uses TRBV2 with TRBJ2-7; TRBD2 agrees at 12 bases. CDR3 length: 15 amino acids. Germline lookup yields CDR1 SNHLY and CDR2 FYNNEI. V dropped 6 bases and J dropped 3; count of bases not matched to a gene: 6. Here the CDR3 reads CASRQGLAGIYEQYF. The CDR3, as DNA: TGTGCCAGCAGGCAAGGACTAGCGGGAATCTACGAGCAGTACTTC.

The CDR3 bases are TGTGCCAGTACCAAACGGGGACTAGCGGGAGGGCCCGGGCTGGAGACCCAGTACTTC. This gives the protein CASTKRGLAGGPGLETQYF. The J gene is TRBJ2-5, the V gene TRBV19, with 16 bases lining up with TRBD2. Germline V gene lookup returns CDR1 LNHDA and CDR2 SQIVND (reference sequence). V shed 7 bases, J shed 5 bases, and the junction held 16 bases outside the gene matches. This CDR3 is 19 amino acids long.